These T cell receptor beta chains were read from a single sample in a study of beta chain features in type 1 diabetes. The table came from immunoSEQ multiplex PCR; TCRdb's copy has only in-frame clones and leaves some out. The sample consists of 130,000 to 150,000 clones, roughly 53% of them appearing once. The sample comprised Tregs from blood. The receptors originated from a man between 18 and 29 years old in good health. CDR3s include the opening cysteine and the closing phenylalanine or tryptophan. The D gene is left open where the match is weak. Where a row states a size, it is once, few, many or the class of an expanded clone; other rows omit it.

D,size,V,J,CDR3,DNA
.,.,TRBV5-1,TRBJ1-5,CASSLAPEEPQHF,TGCGCCAGCAGCTTGGCCCCAGAGGAGCCCCAGCATTTT
TRBD2,.,TRBV6-1,TRBJ2-7,CASRVSGKATYEQYF,TGTGCCAGCAGGGTTAGCGGGAAAGCAACCTACGAGCAGTACTTC
.,.,TRBV19,TRBJ2-1,CASSRVGLTSYNEQFF,TGTGCCAGTAGTAGGGTGGGCCTAACCTCCTACAATGAGCAGTTCTTC
.,few,TRBV27,TRBJ1-2,CASGGSMRVGYTF,TGTGCCAGCGGGGGCTCGATGCGGGTTGGCTACACCTTC
TRBD1,few,TRBV19,TRBJ2-7,CASRTGVWAYEQYF,TGTGCCAGTAGGACAGGGGTATGGGCCTACGAGCAGTACTTC
.,.,TRBV27,TRBJ1-2,CASSLLGGRANYGYTF,TGTGCCAGCAGTTTATTGGGGGGGCGAGCTAACTATGGCTACACCTTC
.,few,TRBV7-2,TRBJ2-5,CASSLGPTQETQYF,TGTGCCAGCAGTTTGGGGCCTACACAAGAGACCCAGTACTTC
TRBD1,.,TRBV5-1,TRBJ1-1,CASSLQGDTEAFF,TGCGCCAGCAGCTTGCAGGGGGACACTGAAGCTTTCTTT
.,.,TRBV4-1,TRBJ1-4,CASSHDPNRATNEKLFF,TGCGCCAGCAGCCACGATCCAAACAGGGCAACTAATGAAAAACTGTTTTTT
.,.,TRBV7-2,TRBJ1-2,CASSYRDGYGYTF,TGTGCCAGCAGCTACAGGGATGGCTATGGCTACACCTTC
TRBD2,few,TRBV4-3,TRBJ2-1,CASSQDLMLAGEPNEQFF,TGCGCCAGCAGCCAAGATTTGATGCTAGCGGGAGAACCTAATGAGCAGTTCTTC
TRBD1,.,TRBV5-1,TRBJ2-1,CASSLGQGAVNEQFF,TGCGCCAGCAGCTTAGGACAGGGGGCCGTCAATGAGCAGTTCTTC
TRBD1,.,TRBV6-5,TRBJ1-1,CASSNGQGTEAFF,TGTGCCAGCAGTAATGGACAGGGGACCGAAGCTTTCTTT
.,few,TRBV7-9,TRBJ1-3,CASSTTGPLYF,TGTGCCAGCAGCACGACAGGACCCCTGTATTTT
.,few,TRBV5-1,TRBJ1-2,CASSLAGYANYGYTF,TGCGCCAGCAGCTTGGCGGGTTACGCTAACTATGGCTACACCTTC
.,.,TRBV9,TRBJ2-7,CASSVGSPGGEQYF,TGTGCCAGCAGCGTAGGGAGTCCCGGTGGAGAGCAGTACTTC
TRBD1,few,TRBV28,TRBJ1-1,CASSPPDRGPEAFF,TGTGCCAGCAGCCCTCCCGACAGGGGGCCTGAAGCTTTCTTT
.,.,TRBV28,TRBJ1-2,CASRLFRSAGYGYTF,TGTGCCAGCAGACTCTTCCGTTCGGCGGGGTATGGCTACACCTTC
TRBD1,.,TRBV19,TRBJ1-1,CASSIRTGLNTEAFF,TGTGCCAGTAGTATCCGGACAGGGTTGAACACTGAAGCTTTCTTT
TRBD1,.,TRBV5-4,TRBJ1-1,CASNQQGVNTEAFF,TGTGCCAGCAACCAACAGGGGGTGAACACTGAAGCTTTCTTT
.,.,TRBV4-3,TRBJ1-4,CASREEIATNEKLFF,TGCGCCAGCAGAGAAGAAATAGCAACTAATGAAAAACTGTTTTTT
TRBD1,.,TRBV5-1,TRBJ1-2,CASSPRGTGDGYTF,TGCGCCAGCAGCCCCCGAGGGACAGGGGATGGCTACACCTTC
.,.,TRBV6-5,TRBJ2-2,CASIRTLGHGELFF,TGTGCCAGCATAAGGACCCTGGGACACGGGGAGCTGTTTTTT
TRBD2,.,TRBV7-9,TRBJ2-1,CASSSRTGGSYNEQFF,TGTGCCAGCAGCTCCCGCACGGGGGGCTCCTACAATGAGCAGTTCTTC
.,.,TRBV27,TRBJ1-2,CASSRSGGIYGYTF,TGTGCCAGCAGTAGAAGCGGGGGCATCTATGGCTACACCTTC
TRBD1,.,TRBV27,TRBJ1-1,CASSSQGALAEAFF,TGTGCCAGCAGCTCACAGGGGGCTCTGGCTGAAGCTTTCTTT
.,.,TRBV18,TRBJ2-5,CASSPGQNQETQYF,TGTGCCAGCTCACCAGGGCAGAACCAAGAGACCCAGTACTTC
TRBD2,few,TRBV30,TRBJ2-5,CAWSAGLAGGRETQYF,TGTGCCTGGAGCGCCGGACTAGCGGGGGGGCGTGAGACCCAGTACTTC